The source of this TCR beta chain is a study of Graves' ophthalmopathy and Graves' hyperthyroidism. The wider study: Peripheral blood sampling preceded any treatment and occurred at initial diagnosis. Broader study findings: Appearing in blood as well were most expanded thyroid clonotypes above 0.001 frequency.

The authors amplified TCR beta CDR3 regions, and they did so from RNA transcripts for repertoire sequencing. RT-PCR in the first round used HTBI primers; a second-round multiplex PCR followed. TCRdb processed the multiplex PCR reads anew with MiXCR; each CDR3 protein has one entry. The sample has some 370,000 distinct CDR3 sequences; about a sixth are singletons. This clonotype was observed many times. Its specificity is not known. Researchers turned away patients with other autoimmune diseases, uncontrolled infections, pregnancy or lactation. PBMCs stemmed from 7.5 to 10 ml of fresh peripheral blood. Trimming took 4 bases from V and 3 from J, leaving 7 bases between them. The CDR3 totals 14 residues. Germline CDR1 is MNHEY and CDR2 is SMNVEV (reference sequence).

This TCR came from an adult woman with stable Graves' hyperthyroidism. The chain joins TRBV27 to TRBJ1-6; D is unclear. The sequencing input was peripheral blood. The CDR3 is CASSSDGYNSPLHF. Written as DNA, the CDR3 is TGTGCCAGCAGTTCTGATGGCTATAATTCACCCCTCCACTTT.